This TCR beta chain comes out of a study of blood T cells in healthy people across ages. A second PCR of roughly 7 to 11 cycles used a sample-barcoded 5' primer and a J-beta primer mix. TCRdb processed the 5' RACE reads anew with MiXCR; each CDR3 protein has one entry. Here the sample spans about 1 million distinct CDR3 sequences, 20% to 25% being singletons. Germline CDR1 is SGHTA and CDR2 is FQGNSA. Trimming took 3 bases from V and 7 from J, leaving 9 bases between them. The CDR3 has 12 amino acids. These data are also associated with another study on T cells of mothers and their children. That work adds: Related mother-child pairs showed slightly higher but non-significant overlap than unrelated pairs.

The J gene is TRBJ2-5, the V gene TRBV7-2; no reliable D call. Sequenced material: blood. The sequence was obtained from a girl aged 2 to 9 in good health. The CDR3 protein is CASSFQVGTQYF. As DNA, the CDR3 is TGTGCCAGCAGCTTTCAAGTCGGGACCCAGTACTTC.